This entry features one TCR beta chain sequence. The antigen remains unidentified. This sample is part of a study of shared clonotypes between healthy human individuals. Study-wide context: Samples came from two female and a few male donors aged 18 to 49.

This CDR3 spans 17 amino acids. V gave up 2 bases and J gave up 4 bases; unmatched junction bases: 8. CDR1 and CDR2 (germline): ENHRY, SYGVKD. About 30,000 T cell genomes (about 210 ng DNA) went into each sorted-subset replicate. Clones were read by immunoSEQ multiplex PCR, and TCRdb kept only the in-frame ones, dropping some. The sample lists 2,500,000 or so clones; roughly 92% were seen once. Study results and caveats: Researchers found naive subsets generally carried larger estimated richness than memory subsets.

The origin of this receptor is a young man in good health. The sequenced sample was naive CD4+ T cells sorted from blood. Subset specified: CD45RA+ positively selected. The chain combines TRBV10-3 with TRBJ2-2, with TRBD1 identical over 9 bases. CDR3 sequence reads: CAISEGPGQGITGELFF. CDR3 DNA: TGTGCCATCAGTGAGGGGCCGGGACAGGGAATCACCGGGGAGCTGTTTTTT.